The clone carrying this T cell receptor beta chain has only a few counts. Its antigen remains unidentified. Generated by immunoSEQ multiplex PCR, the TCRdb table keeps only in-frame clones and is missing some. The sample contains roughly 70,000 clones, about 82% of which appear only once. The data derive from a study of OX40 agonist ivuxolimab in advanced cancers. For the study at large: Patients were dosed intravenously with ivuxolimab at 0.01 to 10 mg/kg every 2 weeks. People who had prior anti-PD-1, anti-PD-L1 or anti-CTLA-4 therapy could take part, and 35% to 50% had some.

Study observations and caveats: The study observed clonal expansion of CD4+ and CD8+ blood T cells by week 6 at 0.1 to 3.0 mg/kg.

V was cut by 4 bases and J by 1 base, with 7 bases left in between. This CDR3 has 13 amino acids. In germline, CDR1 is MNHNS, CDR2 SASEGT. Peripheral blood came from all dose cohorts at three timepoints. This TCR came from an adult with an advanced solid tumor such as melanoma, head and neck, liver or kidney cancer. This material consisted of CD4+ or CD8+ T cells sorted from blood, taken in a trial of the OX40 agonist ivuxolimab. The V and J genes are TRBV6-1 and TRBJ1-1, with TRBD1 as a possible D gene (5 bases). The CDR3 DNA reads as TGTGCCAGCAGTGTACAGGAGAACACTGAAGCTTTCTTT. It codes for CASSVQENTEAFF.